The 15 T cell receptor beta chains given below trace back to one sample, sequenced in a study of blood T cell repertoires in COVID-19. Assay: immunoSEQ multiplex PCR; the TCRdb copy retains only in-frame clones and omits some. The sample has a few hundred thousand clones, roughly 86% seen once; the top ten hold 3% to 3.5%. Sequenced sample: peripheral blood. The origin of the receptors is a man aged 60 to 69 with acute or convalescent COVID-19.

The chain joins TRBV2 to TRBJ2-1; 8 nucleotides align to TRBD2. Germline loops: CDR1 SNHLY, CDR2 FYNNEI. Trimming cost V 3 bases and J 9 bases; bases outside gene matches: 13. There are 16 residues in the CDR3. DNA for the CDR3: TGTGCCAGCAGTGATTTTGGAGCGGGGGCCTCCCCTGAGCAGTTCTTC. Encoded protein: CASSDFGAGASPEQFF.

The genes are TRBV5-6 and TRBJ2-1, with 10 bases matching TRBD2. The V gene end was trimmed by 5 bases and the J gene end by 0 bases; junction bases not matched to a gene: 5. Germline V gene lookup returns CDR1 SGHDT and CDR2 YYEEEE. The CDR3 is 16 residues long. CDR3 nucleotide sequence: TGTGCCAGCAGAACTAGCGGGGTTAGCTCCTACAATGAGCAGTTCTTC. Translated, it gives CASRTSGVSSYNEQFF.

V and J are TRBV23-1 and TRBJ2-5; D ambiguous. TRBV23-1 is treated as an ORF (open reading frame) with a function not yet certain. CDR3 length equals 11 residues. The V and J ends lost 4 bases and 5 bases respectively, with 5 bases between them. CDR3 sequence reads: CASSLRETQYF. The CDR3 nucleotides read TGCGCCAGCAGTCTCAGGGAGACCCAGTACTTC.

This chain connects TRBV7-9 to TRBJ1-2, with a possible D match to TRBD1 (6 bases). Deletions cut 4 bases from V and 0 bases from J, with 15 bases between. This CDR3 comprises 16 residues. CDR1 and CDR2 (germline): SEHNR, FQNEAQ (reference sequence). The CDR3 DNA is TGTGCCAGCAGCTCCCCTCGGACAGCGACTAACTATGGCTACACCTTC. Protein: CASSSPRTATNYGYTF.

This clone was seen once. This rearrangement joins TRBV19 to TRBJ1-6; 8 bases are shared with TRBD1. The CDR3 contains 14 residues. Germline V gene sequence: CDR1 LNHDA, CDR2 SQIVND (reference sequence). Trimming took 5 bases from V and 7 from J; bases not matched to a gene: 4. The CDR3 loop is CASSERTGNSPLHF. The CDR3 nucleotides are TGTGCCAGTAGTGAAAGGACAGGGAATTCACCCCTCCACTTT.

Comment on this clone: Other DNA variants within this sample encode the same CDR3. CDR3 sequence (DNA): TGTGCCACCAGTGATTTCGGCAGGGGGCGCGGAGAGACCCAGTACTTC. Translating gives CATSDFGRGRGETQYF. The genes are TRBV24-1 and TRBJ2-5; 8 bases agree with TRBD1. Germline trimming cut 1 base from V and 4 bases from J; bases unmatched to any gene: 7. CDR1 is KGHDR, CDR2 SFDVKD, per germline. The CDR3 sequence is 16 residues long.

The V and J genes are TRBV5-6 and TRBJ1-2; D not certain. Trimming removed 1 base at V and 9 bases at J, with 10 bases between. Germline CDR1 SGHDT, CDR2 YYEEEE. The CDR3 has 12 amino acids. CDR3 in DNA: TGTGCCAGCAGCTTGTCGCACAGCCGCTACACCTTC. Its translation: CASSLSHSRYTF. The full variable domain, in which reference TRBV5-6 and TRBJ1-2 provide the parts outside the CDR3, is DAGVTQSPTHLIKTRGQQVTLRCSPKSGHDTVSWYQQALGQGPQFIFQYYEEEERQRGNFPDRFSGHQFPNYSSELNVNALLLGDSALYLCASSLSHSRYTFGSGTRLTVV.

The chain employs TRBV6-5 and TRBJ2-5, with 11 positions matching TRBD2. The length of the CDR3 is 16 residues. Per the germline V gene, CDR1 is MNHEY and CDR2 is SVGAGI. The V gene end was trimmed by 4 bases and the J gene end by 6 bases; junction bases not matched to a gene: 10. The CDR3 here is CASSSPSGGQSQTQYF. The CDR3 DNA reads TGTGCCAGCAGTTCCCCTAGCGGGGGGCAGTCACAGACCCAGTACTTC.

CDR3 nucleotides: TGTGCCAGTAGTATCAGGGAAGGAGCCACCAATCAGCCCCAGCATTTT. It encodes CASSIREGATNQPQHF. V usage is TRBV19 and J usage is TRBJ1-5; TRBD1 might be the D (5 bases). The CDR3 has 16 residues. The ends were cut back, 3 bases at V and 3 bases at J, with 15 bases in the middle. Looked up from germline, CDR1 is LNHDA and CDR2 is SQIVND (reference sequence).

This clone was found once. This chain uses TRBV6-2 or TRBV6-3 with TRBJ1-1; 8 nucleotides line up with TRBD1. There are 14 residues in the CDR3. Trimming removed 6 bases from V and 2 bases from J; junction bases left unmatched: 5. Germline V gene sequence: CDR1 MNHEY, CDR2 SVGEGT. In DNA, the CDR3 is TGTGCCAGCAGCCTCGGACAGGGAAACACTGAAGCTTTCTTT. Translating gives CASSLGQGNTEAFF.

The V gene is TRBV23-1, the J gene TRBJ2-1; D is possibly TRBD2 (6 bases). TRBV23-1 qualifies as an ORF whose function is uncertain. This CDR3 is built from 17 residues. V dropped 0 bases and J dropped 0 bases, with 12 bases sitting between them. The CDR3 spells CASSQSGGPSSYNEQFF. CDR3 in DNA: TGCGCCAGCAGTCAATCGGGAGGCCCCAGCTCCTACAATGAGCAGTTCTTC.

The chain combines TRBV28 with TRBJ1-2, with 7 bases aligning to TRBD1. From germline, CDR1 is MDHEN and CDR2 SYDVKM. J was trimmed by 2 bases and V by 6 bases; bases with no gene match: 12. This CDR3 has 16 residues. Here the CDR3 DNA reads TGTGCCAGCAGCCCCGGCGGGACAGCAAGGAACTATGGCTACACCTTC. Encoded protein: CASSPGGTARNYGYTF.

CDR3: CASSFIGATNEKLFF. CDR3 coding DNA: TGTGCCAGCAGCTTCATAGGGGCAACTAATGAAAAACTGTTTTTT. The chain combines TRBV5-5 with TRBJ1-4; D possibly corresponds to TRBD1 (5 bases). Germline V CDR1 and CDR2: SGHKS, YYEKEE (reference sequence). Trimming shortened V by 2 bases and J by 0 bases, and 8 bases separated the two germline ends. The CDR3 is 15 amino acids. Full variable domain (rest looked up from reference TRBV5-5 and TRBJ1-4): DAGVTQSPTHLIKTRGQQVTLRCSPISGHKSVSWYQQVLGQGPQFIFQYYEKEERGRGNFPDRFSARQFPNYSSELNVNALLLGDSALYLCASSFIGATNEKLFFGSGTQLSVL.

The chain carries TRBV14 and TRBJ1-1, with a tentative D call TRBD1 (6 bases). Germline CDR1 and CDR2: SGHDN and FVKESK. The CDR3 is made up of 12 amino acids. Trimming left V 4 bases short and J 8 bases short, with 11 bases between. This CDR3 reads CASSRTGIEAFF. The CDR3 DNA is TGTGCCAGCAGCCGAACAGGGATAGAAGCTTTCTTT.

V gene TRBV4-1 combines with J gene TRBJ2-3; TRBD2 matches at 10 bases. Germline CDR1 MGHRA, CDR2 YSYEKL. The V gene end was trimmed by 0 bases and the J gene end by 0 bases; junction bases not matched to a gene: 3. This CDR3 spans 17 amino acids. CDR3 sequence reads: CASSQELAGVSTDTQYF. The DNA of the CDR3 is TGCGCCAGCAGCCAAGAGCTAGCGGGGGTTAGCACAGATACGCAGTATTTT.